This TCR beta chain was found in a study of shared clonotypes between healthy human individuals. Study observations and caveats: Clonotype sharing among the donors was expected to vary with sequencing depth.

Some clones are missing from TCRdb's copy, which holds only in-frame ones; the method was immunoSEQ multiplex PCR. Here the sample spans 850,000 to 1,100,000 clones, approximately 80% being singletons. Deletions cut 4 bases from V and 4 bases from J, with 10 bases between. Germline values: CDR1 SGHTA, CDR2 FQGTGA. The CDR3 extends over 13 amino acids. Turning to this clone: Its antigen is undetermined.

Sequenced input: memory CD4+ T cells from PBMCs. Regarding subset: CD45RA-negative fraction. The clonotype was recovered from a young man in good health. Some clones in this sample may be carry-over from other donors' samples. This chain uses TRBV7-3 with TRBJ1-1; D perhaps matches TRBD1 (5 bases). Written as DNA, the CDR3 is TGTGCCAGCAGCTCCAGGGAAGGCACTGAAGCTTTCTTT. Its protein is CASSSREGTEAFF.